This TCR beta chain was identified in a study of identical twins. General study findings and limits: Insertions ran lower in abundant cord blood beta clonotypes, though not in memory repertoires.

This clonotype occurred a few times. Its antigen remains unidentified. The junction departs from germline at one end; a sequencing error may be responsible. TCRdb recomputed calls from the 5' RACE reads with MiXCR, one row per CDR3 protein. The sample includes some 1,600,000 distinct CDR3 sequences, about 32% of them seen just once. Each donor was a healthy Caucasian. Source material: cord blood. This clonotype was sampled from a newborn girl in good health.

In DNA, the CDR3 is TGCAGTGTTAGAGGGAGACCCGCGTACCAAGAGACCCAGTACTTC. Translated: CSVRGRPAYQETQYF. J is TRBJ2-5 and V is TRBV20-1; perhaps TRBD2 as D (5 bases). This CDR3 region has 15 residues. The germline V gene encodes CDR1 DFQATT and CDR2 SNEGSKA (reference sequence).